The 17 T cell receptor beta chains below come from one sample, sequenced in a study of T cells in localized non-small cell lung cancer. This table comes from immunoSEQ multiplex PCR, and its TCRdb copy is limited to in-frame clones, with some not included. The sample has about 40,000 clones, approximately 83% seen once. This sample comprised peripheral blood, obtained before any cancer treatment. Receptors originate from a man aged 40-75 years with stage I lung adenocarcinoma.

The sample holds one count of this clone. The chain combines TRBV4-1 with TRBJ2-1, with 7 bases fitting TRBD1. This CDR3 has 17 residues. Per germline, CDR1 MGHRA and CDR2 YSYEKL. V lost 0 bases to trimming and J lost 3 bases; unmatched junction nucleotides: 8. The CDR3, as DNA: TGCGCCAGCAGCCAAGATCTTAGGACAGGCAGCTACAATGAGCAGTTCTTC. It specifies CASSQDLRTGSYNEQFF.

This clone turned up a few times. The V and J genes are TRBV28 and TRBJ2-3; TRBD1 or TRBD2 may be the D gene (7 bases each). Germline V gene lookup returns CDR1 MDHEN and CDR2 SYDVKM. Trimming cost V 10 bases and J 2 bases, with 19 bases left between them. This CDR3 region has 15 residues. The CDR3 spells CATQGGRRHTDTQYF. DNA for the CDR3: TGTGCCACTCAGGGGGGGCGGAGGCACACAGATACGCAGTATTTT.

The V call is TRBV10-2, the J call TRBJ2-7; perhaps TRBD2 as D (5 bases). Germline CDR1 WSHSY, CDR2 SAAADI. The CDR3 runs 15 residues. Trimming took off 1 base at V and 2 bases at J, with 12 bases between the two ends. CDR3 sequence (DNA): TGCGCCAGCAGTGAGTACGCTAGCCCTCCCTACGAGCAGTACTTC. As protein: CASSEYASPPYEQYF.

The genes are TRBV11-2 and TRBJ1-1, with TRBD1 matching over 7 bases. Losses at the gene ends were 4 bases for V and 1 base for J; bases not matched to a gene: 9. The CDR3 is 16 residues long. Germline values: CDR1 SGHAT, CDR2 FQNNGV. This CDR3 reads CASSSYAQGGNTEAFF. CDR3 bases: TGTGCCAGCAGCTCCTATGCCCAGGGGGGGAACACTGAAGCTTTCTTT.

The chain has TRBV9 and TRBJ2-3, with D possibly TRBD2 on 6 matching bases. The CDR3 contains 15 residues. Germline assignment: CDR1 SGDLS and CDR2 YYNGEE. V was shortened by 0 bases and J by 3 bases, with 11 bases between the two germline ends. The CDR3 DNA reads as TGTGCCAGCAGCGTAGGAGGGAGGATGACAGATACGCAGTATTTT. This codes for CASSVGGRMTDTQYF.

By share, this clone ranks as medium-sized. The chain recombines TRBV28 with TRBJ1-5, with D possibly matching TRBD1 (5 bases). CDR1 MDHEN and CDR2 SYDVKM come from the germline V gene. Trimming took 5 bases from V and 7 from J, leaving 15 bases between them. The CDR3 is 14 amino acids. The CDR3 protein is CASSPPARGQPQHF. The CDR3 nucleotides are TGTGCCAGCAGTCCCCCCGCAAGGGGCCAGCCCCAGCATTTT.

This clone was seen only once. The chain carries TRBV4-1 and TRBJ2-1; no clear D gene. CDR1 is MGHRA, CDR2 YSYEKL, per germline. The CDR3 extends over 16 amino acids. Trimming took 4 bases from V and 4 from J, leaving 17 bases between them. The DNA of the CDR3 is TGCGCCAGCAGCCCGTCCCCAGCCGGCCTTTACAATGAGCAGTTCTTC. This encodes CASSPSPAGLYNEQFF.

This chain joins TRBV7-9 and TRBJ2-3; D unclear. The CDR3 consists of 14 residues. Trimming pared 3 bases from V and 0 bases from J, leaving 7 bases between. Germline lookup yields CDR1 SEHNR and CDR2 FQNEAQ (reference sequence). The DNA for the CDR3 is TGTGCCAGCAGCTTGAGAACTAGCACAGATACGCAGTATTTT. Amino acids: CASSLRTSTDTQYF.

This sequence joins TRBV6-5 and TRBJ1-5; maybe TRBD1 (6 bases). This CDR3 is 12 amino acids long. The germline V gene encodes CDR1 MNHEY and CDR2 SVGAGI. V was cut by 6 bases and J by 9 bases, with 12 bases left in between. CDR3 in DNA: TGTGCCAGCAGCCAGGGGAGTTCGCCCCAGCATTTT. Protein product: CASSQGSSPQHF.

V and J are TRBV30 and TRBJ2-5, with 8 positions matching TRBD2. V shed 1 base and J 5 bases; nucleotides not matched to a gene: 15. Germline-derived CDR1 and CDR2 are GTSNPN and SVGIG (reference sequence). This CDR3 comprises 17 residues. The CDR3 DNA follows: TGTGCCTGGAGTGCAGGGAATTACGGACTAGCATTTGAGACCCAGTACTTC. As protein: CAWSAGNYGLAFETQYF.

This rearrangement joins TRBV29-1 to TRBJ2-5, with TRBD1 matching 8 bases. The germline V gene has CDR1 SQVTM and CDR2 ANQGSEA. The CDR3 runs to 15 residues. The V gene end was trimmed by 6 bases and the J gene end by 4 bases; junction bases not matched to a gene: 13. The CDR3 DNA is TGCAGCGTAGAGTCGACAGGGGATTACACAGAGACCCAGTACTTC. Translation gives CSVESTGDYTETQYF.

V and J are TRBV29-1 and TRBJ2-7; 11 nucleotides agree with TRBD1. CDR1 is SQVTM and CDR2 is ANQGSEA in the germline V gene. This CDR3 has 16 amino acids. The trim removed 7 bases at V and 6 bases at J, leaving 17 bases unmatched. Here the CDR3 reads CSATTRRTGGLGEQYF. The CDR3 nucleotides are TGCAGCGCTACAACCCGGAGGACAGGGGGCCTCGGCGAGCAGTACTTC.

The genes are TRBV11-2 and TRBJ2-1; D might be TRBD2 (6 bases). V was shortened by 1 base and J by 1 base, with 14 bases between the two germline ends. Germline V lookup: CDR1 SGHAT, CDR2 FQNNGV. The CDR3 is 17 residues long. DNA for the CDR3: TGTGCCAGCAGCTTAGTTCTGGGAGGTTCTTCCTACAATGAGCAGTTCTTC. It encodes CASSLVLGGSSYNEQFF.

This chain uses TRBV6-5 with TRBJ2-5; perhaps TRBD2 as D (6 bases). In germline, CDR1 is MNHEY, CDR2 SVGAGI. The length of the CDR3 is 14 residues. Trimming removed 5 bases at V and 3 bases at J, with 13 bases between. For the CDR3, the DNA is TGTGCCAGCAGTGACCCATGGGGGGAAGAGACCCAGTACTTC. Encoded protein: CASSDPWGEETQYF.

This clone was picked up one time. The V and J genes are TRBV7-2 and TRBJ1-2, with D possibly matching TRBD1 (5 bases). Germline V CDR1 and CDR2: SGHTA, FQGNSA. The CDR3 loop spans 14 amino acids. Trimming stripped 2 bases from V and 8 bases from J, with 15 bases between. The CDR3: CASSLIPETGGYTF. In DNA form, the CDR3 reads TGTGCCAGCAGCTTAATCCCTGAAACAGGAGGCTACACCTTC.

V is TRBV7-6 and J is TRBJ2-2; D is perhaps TRBD2 (5 bases). V lost 4 bases, J lost 9 bases, and 9 bases lay in between. The CDR3 runs to 12 residues. CDR1 is SGHVS, CDR2 FNYEAQ, per germline. CDR3: CASSYETRELFF. For the CDR3, the DNA is TGTGCCAGCAGCTATGAGACTAGGGAGCTGTTTTTT.

The chain combines TRBV2 with TRBJ2-1; no clear D. Germline V gene sequence: CDR1 SNHLY, CDR2 FYNNEI. V was trimmed by 6 bases and J by 2 bases, leaving 8 bases between them. The CDR3 contains 13 residues. CDR3 amino acids: CASRGLAYNEQFF. In DNA, the CDR3 is TGTGCCAGCAGGGGCCTAGCCTACAATGAGCAGTTCTTC.